This TCR beta chain was recorded in a study of T cells after somatic rescue of genetic block. Repertoires were generated with immunoSEQ multiplex PCR, while TCRdb's copy carries only in-frame clones and drops some. Here the sample spans 110,000 or so clones, approximately 90% being singletons. The V gene's germline CDR1 is MRHNA and CDR2 SNTAGT. The CDR3 is 15 residues long. The ends were cut back, 5 bases at V and 4 bases at J, with 17 bases in the middle. The chain recombines TRBV6-4 with TRBJ1-2, with D maybe TRBD1 (5 bases). The sample taken for sequencing was peripheral blood mononuclear cells (PBMCs). The receptor comes from a woman between 18 and 30 years old. The CDR3 sequence is CASSRDPEGFYGYTF. In nucleotides, the CDR3 is TGTGCCAGCAGTAGAGACCCCGAGGGGTTCTATGGCTACACCTTC.